Sequencing of this T cell receptor beta chain was carried out in a study of control samples from healthy donors and cancer patients. Sequencing was performed with immunoSEQ multiplex PCR; in TCRdb, only in-frame clones are kept and a portion is missing. This table holds about 120,000 clones, 75% to 95% found once. The CDR3 extends over 14 amino acids. The J segment lost 5 bases and the V segment lost 4 bases, leaving 8 bases of the junction unmatched. Per germline, CDR1 SGDLS and CDR2 YYNGEE. Sequencing used blood. This sequence was found in a man in his forties in good health. This chain joins TRBV9 and TRBJ2-7, with 8 bases that match TRBD1. CDR3 amino acids: CASSTDRGGNEQYF. For the CDR3, the DNA is TGTGCCAGCAGCACCGACAGGGGCGGCAACGAGCAGTACTTC.